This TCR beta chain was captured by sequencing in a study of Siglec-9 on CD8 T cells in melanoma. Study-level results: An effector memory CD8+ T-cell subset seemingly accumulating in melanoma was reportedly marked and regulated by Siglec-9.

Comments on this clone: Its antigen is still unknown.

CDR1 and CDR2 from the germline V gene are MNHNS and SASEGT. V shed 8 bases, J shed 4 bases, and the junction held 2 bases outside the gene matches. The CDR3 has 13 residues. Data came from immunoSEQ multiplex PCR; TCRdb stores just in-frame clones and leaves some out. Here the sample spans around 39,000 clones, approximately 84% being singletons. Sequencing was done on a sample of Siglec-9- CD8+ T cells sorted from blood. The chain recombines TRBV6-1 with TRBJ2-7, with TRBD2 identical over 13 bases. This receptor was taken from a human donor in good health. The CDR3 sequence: CASSGLAGYEQYF. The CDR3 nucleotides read TGTGCCAGCTCGGGACTAGCGGGATACGAGCAGTACTTC.